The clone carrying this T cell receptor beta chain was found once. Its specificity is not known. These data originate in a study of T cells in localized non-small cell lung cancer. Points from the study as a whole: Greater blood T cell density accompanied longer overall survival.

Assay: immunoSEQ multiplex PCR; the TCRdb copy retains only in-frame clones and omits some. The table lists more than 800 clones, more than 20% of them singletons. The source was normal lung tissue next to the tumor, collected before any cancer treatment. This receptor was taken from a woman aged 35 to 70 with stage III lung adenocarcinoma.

CDR3 nucleotide sequence: TGCAGCTCCCGTAGGGACAAGAACACTGAAGCTTTCTTT. It yields the protein CSSRRDKNTEAFF. The chain has TRBV29-1 and TRBJ1-1; a weak D match, TRBD1 (6 bases). The germline V and J ends were trimmed by 8 bases and 1 base, with 14 bases remaining between them. Germline values: CDR1 SQVTM, CDR2 ANQGSEA. The CDR3 runs 13 residues.